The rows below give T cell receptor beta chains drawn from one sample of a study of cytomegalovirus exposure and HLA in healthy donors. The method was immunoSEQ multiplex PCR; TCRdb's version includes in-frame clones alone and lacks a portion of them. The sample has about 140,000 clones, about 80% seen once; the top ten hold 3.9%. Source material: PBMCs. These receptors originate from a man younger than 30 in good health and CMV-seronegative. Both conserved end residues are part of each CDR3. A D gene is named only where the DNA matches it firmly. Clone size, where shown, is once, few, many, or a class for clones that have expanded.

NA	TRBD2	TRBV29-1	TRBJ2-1	TGCAGCGTCTTGACTAGCGGGGGCTATTCCTACAATGAGCAGTTCTTC	CSVLTSGGYSYNEQFF
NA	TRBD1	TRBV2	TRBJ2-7	TGTGCCAGCAGAAGACAGGGAACCCCCTACGAGCAGTACTTC	CASRRQGTPYEQYF
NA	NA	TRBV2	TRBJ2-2	TGTGCCAGCAGTTGGACAGAGAACACCGGGGAGCTGTTTTTT	CASSWTENTGELFF
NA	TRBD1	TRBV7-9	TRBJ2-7	TGTGCCAGCAGCTTTACAGGGGGTACCTACGAGCAGTACTTC	CASSFTGGTYEQYF
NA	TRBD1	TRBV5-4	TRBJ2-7	TGTGCCAGCAGCTTGGCCAGAACAGGGGCTTCCTACGAGCAGTACTTC	CASSLARTGASYEQYF
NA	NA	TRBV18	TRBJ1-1	TGTGCCAGCTCACCTCCTCGAGGGACTGAAGCTTTCTTT	CASSPPRGTEAFF
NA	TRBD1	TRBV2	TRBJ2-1	TGTGCCAGCAGCCGCTCCCGGACAGGGGATAGGGATGAGCAGTTCTTC	CASSRSRTGDRDEQFF
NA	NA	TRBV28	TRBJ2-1	TGTGCCAGCAGTTTCTCTAAGAACAATGAGCAGTTCTTC	CASSFSKNNEQFF
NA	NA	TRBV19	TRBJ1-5	TGTGCCAGTAGTAGACCAACAGGAACTGGAAGCAATCAGCCCCAGCATTTT	CASSRPTGTGSNQPQHF
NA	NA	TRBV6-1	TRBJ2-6	TGTGCCAGCAGTGAAGTTCTGACAGGAGCCAACGTCCTGACTTTC	CASSEVLTGANVLTF
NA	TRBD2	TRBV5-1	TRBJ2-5	TGCGCCAGCTTTCTAGCGGGGCAAGAGACCCAGTACTTC	CASFLAGQETQYF
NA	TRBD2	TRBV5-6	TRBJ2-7	TGTGCCAGCACCCCGGGGAGGGAGGACTACGAGCAGTACTTC	CASTPGREDYEQYF
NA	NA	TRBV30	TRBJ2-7	TGTGCCTGGGACAGACGGGGGGCCCACGAGCAGTACTTC	CAWDRRGAHEQYF
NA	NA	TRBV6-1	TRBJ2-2	TGTGCCAGCAGTGAGGGTAGCACGGGGTCCGGGGAGCTGTTTTTT	CASSEGSTGSGELFF
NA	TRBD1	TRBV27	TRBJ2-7	TGTGCCAGCAGTTTAACCGAGACAGGGGTCTCCTACGAGCAGTACTTC	CASSLTETGVSYEQYF
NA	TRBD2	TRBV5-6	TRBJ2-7	TGTGCCAGCAGCTTCGGGCCCAGCGGGGGGTACGAGCAGTACTTC	CASSFGPSGGYEQYF
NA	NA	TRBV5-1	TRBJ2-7	TGCGCCAGCAGCGCGGTCGGTACCTACGAGCAGTACTTC	CASSAVGTYEQYF
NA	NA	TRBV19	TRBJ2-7	TGTGCCAGTAGTATAGACAGCTCCTACGAGCAGTACTTC	CASSIDSSYEQYF
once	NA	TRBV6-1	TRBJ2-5	TGTGCCAGCAGTGAACTGTCGGAGACCCAGTACTTC	CASSELSETQYF
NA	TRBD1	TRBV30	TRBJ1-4	TGTGCCTGGAGTTCGGACAGGGAAAAACTTAATGAAAAACTGTTTTTT	CAWSSDREKLNEKLFF
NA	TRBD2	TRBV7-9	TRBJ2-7	TGTGCCAGCAGCTTCAGCGGGAACTCGGTCGAGCAGTACTTC	CASSFSGNSVEQYF
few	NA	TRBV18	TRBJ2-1	TGTGCCAGCTCACCACCGCTAGGGGGGGGGCGCCAGGATGAGCAGTTCTTC	CASSPPLGGGRQDEQFF
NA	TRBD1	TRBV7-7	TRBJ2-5	TGTGCCAGCAGCTTAGGGTTAGGGGGCGCGGAGACCCAGTACTTC	CASSLGLGGAETQYF
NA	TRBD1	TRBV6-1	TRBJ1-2	TGTGCCATGCGACCGGGACAGGGGACCTATGGCTACACCTTC	CAMRPGQGTYGYTF
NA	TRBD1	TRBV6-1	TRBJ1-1	TGTGCCAGCAGAACGGACAGGAGCACTGAAGCTTTCTTT	CASRTDRSTEAFF
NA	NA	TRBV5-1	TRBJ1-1	TGCGCCAGCAGCTTGGCCGGGGGGGGCACTGAAGCTTTCTTT	CASSLAGGGTEAFF
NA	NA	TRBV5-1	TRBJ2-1	TGCGCCAGCAGCTTTGGGCTACTCAATGAGCAGTTCTTC	CASSFGLLNEQFF
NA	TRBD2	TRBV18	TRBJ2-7	TGTGCCAGCTCACCGGAAGCGGGGGCCTACGAGCAGTACTTC	CASSPEAGAYEQYF
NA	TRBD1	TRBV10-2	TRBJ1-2	TGCGCCAGCAGCCCAGCCGACAGGGGGTCCTATGGCTACACCTTC	CASSPADRGSYGYTF
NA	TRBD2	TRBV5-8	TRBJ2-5	TGTGCCAGCAGCTTGCTAGCGGGGGGAGCCACCCAGTACTTC	CASSLLAGGATQYF
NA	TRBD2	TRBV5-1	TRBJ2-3	TGCGCCAGCAGCCGAACTAGCGGGACAGATACGCAGTATTTT	CASSRTSGTDTQYF
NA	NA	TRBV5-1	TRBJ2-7	TGCGCCAGCAGCTTGGTCCGGGAAACGATCTCCTACGAGCAGTACTTC	CASSLVRETISYEQYF
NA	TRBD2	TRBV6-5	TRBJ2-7	TGTGCCAGCAGTACGGCGGGGGGAACACCCTACGAGCAGTACTTC	CASSTAGGTPYEQYF
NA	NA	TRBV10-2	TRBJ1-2	TGCGCCAGCAGTCAAACCGAGAACTATGGATACACCTTC	CASSQTENYGYTF
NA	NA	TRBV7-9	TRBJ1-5	TGTGCCAGCAGCTTAGCTTCCGAGGGAAGGGCCCAGCATTTT	CASSLASEGRAQHF
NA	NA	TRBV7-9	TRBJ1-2	TGTGCCAGCAGCTTGCAGGGTACCGATGGCTACACCTTC	CASSLQGTDGYTF
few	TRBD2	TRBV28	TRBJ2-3	TGTGCCAGCAGCGCGAGCGGGGCAGATACGCAGTATTTT	CASSASGADTQYF
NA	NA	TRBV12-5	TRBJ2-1	TGTGCTAGTGGTTTAGAGAGGGTGTACAATGAGCAGTTCTTC	CASGLERVYNEQFF
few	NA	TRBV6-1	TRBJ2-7	TGTGCCAGCTTACAAGACTACGAGCAGTACTTC	CASLQDYEQYF
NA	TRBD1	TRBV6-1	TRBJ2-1	TGTGCCAGCAGTCGACAGGACAGGGGCAATGAGCAGTTCTTC	CASSRQDRGNEQFF
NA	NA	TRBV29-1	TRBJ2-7	TGCAGCGTTGCTAGGACTAACACCTACGAGCAGTACTTC	CSVARTNTYEQYF
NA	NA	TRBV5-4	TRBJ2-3	TGTGCCAGCAGCCACCCGACATGGAGCACAGATACGCAGTATTTT	CASSHPTWSTDTQYF